Following are 8 T cell receptor beta chains from one sample sequenced in a study of cytomegalovirus exposure and HLA in healthy donors. A multiplex PCR was run with 60 Vbeta primers and 13 Jbeta primers. Clones were sequenced by immunoSEQ multiplex PCR, and TCRdb holds only the in-frame ones, with some missing. Counted here are roughly 90,000 clones, around 82% occurring once; the ten biggest clones make up around 3.2%. The source material was PBMCs. These receptors were obtained from a man aged 30 to 39 in good health and CMV-seropositive.

The CDR3, as DNA: TGTGCCAGCAGCCATCCTGACGGGACAGCAGTATTCTTC. Translated: CASSHPDGTAVFF. The chain recombines TRBV5-4 with TRBJ2-1, with 7 bases that match TRBD1. From germline, CDR1 is SGHNT and CDR2 YYREEE (reference sequence). The CDR3 has 13 residues. After removal of 4 bases from V and 16 bases from J, the junction contained 14 bases not matched to a gene.

The CDR3 nucleotides are TGTGCCAGCTCACCATTCGGCCAGGTAGGAGGCGGTGAGCAGTTCTTC. Amino acid sequence: CASSPFGQVGGGEQFF. This chain uses TRBV18 with TRBJ2-1; D is perhaps TRBD2 (5 bases). The V gene lost 2 bases and the J gene lost 9 bases, with 20 bases spanning the gap. Germline V gives CDR1 KGHSH, CDR2 LQKENI. The CDR3 has 16 amino acids.

The chain recombines TRBV6-5 with TRBJ2-1, with unresolved D. The CDR3 totals 15 residues. V shed 2 bases and J shed 3 bases, with 11 bases lying between them. Germline V CDR1 and CDR2: MNHEY, SVGAGI. The CDR3 DNA follows: TGTGCCAGCAGTTACACTCGCGCCAACTACAATGAGCAGTTCTTC. It specifies CASSYTRANYNEQFF.

The J gene is TRBJ2-5, the V gene TRBV6-6; 13 bases align to TRBD2. Trimming took 6 bases from V and 5 from J; bases not matched to a gene: 3. The CDR3 is made up of 14 amino acids. Germline assignment: CDR1 MNHNY and CDR2 SVGAGI (reference sequence). CDR3 DNA: TGTGCCAGCAGGGGACTAGCGGGACACGAGACCCAGTACTTC. The encoded protein is CASRGLAGHETQYF.

The chain employs TRBV29-1 and TRBJ1-1; D might be TRBD1 (6 bases). Trimming took 7 bases from V and 7 from J, leaving 16 bases between them. The CDR3 runs to 12 residues. The V gene's germline CDR1 is SQVTM and CDR2 ANQGSEA. Here the CDR3 reads CSAGGGVSEAFF. CDR3 bases: TGCAGCGCGGGGGGCGGGGTTAGTGAAGCTTTCTTT. The variable domain in full, with the rest retrieved from reference TRBV29-1 and TRBJ1-1, is SAVISQKPSRDICQRGTSLTIQCQVDSQVTMMFWYRQQPGQSLTLIATANQGSEATYESGFVIDKFPISRPNLTFSTLTVSNMSPEDSSIYLCSAGGGVSEAFFGQGTRLTVV.

The V gene is TRBV5-1, the J gene TRBJ1-1; D perhaps matches TRBD1 (6 bases). Trimming cost V 0 bases and J 3 bases, with 9 bases left between them. This CDR3 region has 14 residues. Germline CDR1 is SGHRS and CDR2 is YFSETQ. CDR3 sequence (DNA): TGCGCCAGCAGCTTGGTCGCAGGGGACACTGAAGCTTTCTTT. It codes for CASSLVAGDTEAFF. Looking up the rest from reference TRBV5-1 and TRBJ1-1 gives the full variable domain: KAGVTQTPRYLIKTRGQQVTLSCSPISGHRSVSWYQQTPGQGLQFLFEYFSETQRNKGNFPGRFSGRQFSNSRSEMNVSTLELGDSALYLCASSLVAGDTEAFFGQGTRLTVV.

The CDR3 sequence: CASSSLAGVLPYEQYF. In nucleotides, the CDR3 is TGTGCCAGCAGTTCACTAGCGGGAGTACTACCCTACGAGCAGTACTTC. The gene calls are TRBV6-5 and TRBJ2-7; 11 bases match TRBD2. The V and J ends lost 4 bases and 2 bases, in that order; junction bases with no gene match: 7. The V gene's germline CDR1 is MNHEY and CDR2 SVGAGI. CDR3 length: 16 amino acids.

The chain combines TRBV28 with TRBJ1-2; 8 positions agree with TRBD1. CDR3 length: 17 residues. Per germline, CDR1 MDHEN and CDR2 SYDVKM. The junction had 12 bases not matched to a gene; V was cut back by 4 bases and J by 2 bases. The CDR3 coding sequence is TGTGCCAGCAGTTCCTCTAGACAGGGGCGACTGAACTATGGCTACACCTTC. This translates into CASSSSRQGRLNYGYTF.